Sequencing of this T cell receptor (beta chain) was carried out in a study of blood T cell repertoires in COVID-19. Authors' analysis steps: From reference gene primer amplification, estimates of nucleated cell counts were derived. Using immunoSEQ multiplex PCR, the repertoire was profiled, and TCRdb retains in-frame clones only, with some absent. V and J calls and clone size follow that table, whereas D and trimming were derived from the DNA. The sample lists roughly 220,000 clones; more than 80% were seen once. CDR1 and CDR2 from the germline V gene are GTSNPN and SVGIG (reference sequence). CDR3 length: 13 amino acids. Trimming removed 0 bases from V and 6 bases from J; junction bases left unmatched: 5. This clone was counted a few times. Enrollment of patients from Seattle took place during active infection, with longitudinal follow-up.

The sequencing input was peripheral blood. This TCR was sampled from a woman aged 80 or over with COVID-19, enrolled during active disease. V and J are TRBV30 and TRBJ2-7, with TRBD1 matching over 7 bases. The CDR3 DNA follows: TGTGCCTGGAGTGTACGAAGGGGGCGCGAGCAGTACTTC. Its translation is CAWSVRRGREQYF.